These 10 T cell receptor beta chains were all obtained from the same sample, sequenced in a study of beta chain features in type 1 diabetes. Sequenced material consisted of expressed TCRB transcripts (all of the isolated RNA was reverse transcribed). The data were produced by immunoSEQ multiplex PCR, yet TCRdb's version contains in-frame clones alone and is incomplete. The table shows fewer than 250,000 clones, with 68% occurring only once. The sample was naive CD4+ T cells from blood. The receptors originated from a man aged 30 to 45 in good health.

This chain joins TRBV30 and TRBJ2-5; the D is unclear. The CDR3 sequence is 11 residues long. CDR1 is GTSNPN and CDR2 is SVGIG in the germline V gene (reference sequence). The ends were cut back, 2 bases at V and 4 bases at J, with 5 bases in the middle. The CDR3 region has the DNA TGTGCCTGGAGTCAGCTAGAGACCCAGTACTTC. It codes for CAWSQLETQYF.

Remarks on this clone: Mismatch with germline at one junction end may stem from a read error. The chain's CDR3 is CASSAWTGGNQSQHF. The CDR3 bases are TGTGCCAGCAGCGCGTGGACAGGGGGCAATCAGTCCCAGCATTTT. The chain uses TRBV7-9 and TRBJ1-5; 11 bases agree with TRBD1. From germline, CDR1 is SEHNR and CDR2 FQNEAQ (reference sequence). This CDR3 spans 15 amino acids.

CDR3 bases: TGTGCCAGCTCACCACCGGGACTCAGCACAGATACGCAGTATTTT. This sequence encodes CASSPPGLSTDTQYF. The V and J genes are TRBV18 and TRBJ2-3, with D tentatively TRBD2 (6 bases). The V end was cut by 0 bases, the J end by 0 bases, with 7 bases between. The CDR3 sequence is 15 residues long. Germline V gives CDR1 KGHSH, CDR2 LQKENI.

This clone has only a few counts. The chain employs TRBV4-3 and TRBJ2-1; tentative D call: TRBD1 (6 bases). Trimming removed 0 bases from V and 4 bases from J, with 19 bases in between. Looked up from germline, CDR1 is LGHNA and CDR2 is YSLEER. CDR3 size: 18 residues. The CDR3 loop reads CASSQDLRWQGPYNEQFF. The CDR3 nucleotides read TGCGCCAGCAGCCAAGATCTGAGGTGGCAGGGGCCGTACAATGAGCAGTTCTTC.

Here the CDR3 reads CASSLERMGNTIYF. CDR3 coding DNA: TGTGCCAGCAGCTTAGAACGGATGGGAAACACCATATATTTT. V and J are TRBV13 and TRBJ1-3; D not certain. CDR3 length: 14 amino acids. Germline CDR1 is PRHDT and CDR2 is FYEKMQ (reference sequence). Trimming left V 1 base short and J 4 bases short, with 8 bases between.

V usage is TRBV4-2 and J usage is TRBJ2-2; D is unclear. The germline V gene encodes CDR1 LGHNA and CDR2 YNFKEQ. Trimming cost V 0 bases and J 2 bases, with 13 bases left between them. This CDR3 contains 17 residues. The CDR3 DNA reads as TGTGCCAGCAGCCAAGATGTACAGCCGGATAACACCGGGGAGCTGTTTTTT. This translates into CASSQDVQPDNTGELFF.

CDR3 in DNA: TGTGCCAGCAGCGAGTACAGGGATCGTGAGCAGTTCTTC. Amino acids: CASSEYRDREQFF. This sequence joins TRBV7-9 and TRBJ2-1; maybe TRBD1 (6 bases). V lost 5 bases and J 9 bases, leaving 14 bases between the germline ends. The CDR3 consists of 13 residues. Germline V CDR1 and CDR2: SEHNR, FQNEAQ (reference sequence).

The genes are TRBV2 and TRBJ2-5; TRBD1 agrees at 8 bases. CDR3 length: 12 amino acids. Trimming removed 8 bases from V and 5 bases from J; junction bases left unmatched: 4. CDR1 and CDR2 (germline): SNHLY, FYNNEI. The CDR3 sequence is CASGDRRETQYF. The CDR3 region has the DNA TGTGCCAGCGGGGACAGGCGGGAGACCCAGTACTTC.

The rearrangement links TRBV4-3 to TRBJ2-1; D remains unclear. CDR3 length: 17 amino acids. V lost 1 base to trimming and J lost 0 bases, with 13 bases between them. Germline assignment: CDR1 LGHNA and CDR2 YSLEER. CDR3 nucleotide sequence: TGCGCCAGCAGCCAAGTAGGCGGCACGACCTCCTACAATGAGCAGTTCTTC. The encoded protein is CASSQVGGTTSYNEQFF.

The chain joins TRBV7-9 to TRBJ2-3, with 8 bases lining up with TRBD2. V lost 6 bases, J lost 1 base, and 6 bases stayed unmatched. This CDR3 contains 15 residues. From germline, CDR1 is SEHNR and CDR2 FQNEAQ (reference sequence). The CDR3 DNA sequence: TGTGCCAGCAGTCCGGGACTAGGTGGCACAGATACGCAGTATTTT. This codes for CASSPGLGGTDTQYF. Complete variable domain (other parts from reference TRBV7-9 and TRBJ2-3): DTGVSQNPRHKITKRGQNVTFRCDPISEHNRLYWYRQTLGQGPEFLTYFQNEAQLEKSRLLSDRFSAERPKGSFSTLEIQRTEQGDSAMYLCASSPGLGGTDTQYFGPGTRLTVL.